This TCR beta chain derives from a study of T-cell memory formation after mild COVID-19. Overall study: TCR clusters mostly belonged to single donors.

CDR3 length equals 14 residues. V was cut by 4 bases and J by 5 bases, with 15 bases left in between. Looked up from germline, CDR1 is SGDLS and CDR2 is YYNGEE. Study-level results: In second-wave clones peaking day 37, SARS-CoV-2 specificity remained unconfirmed.

As regards this clonotype: Its matching antigen is unknown.

MiXCR, applied by TCRdb to the 5' RACE reads, yields one record per CDR3 protein. Of more than 350,000 distinct CDR3 sequences detected, more than 20% appear once; the ten largest clones hold approximately 12%. The chain recombines TRBV9 with TRBJ2-5, with D perhaps matching TRBD2 (5 bases). The sequence was collected from an adult woman who had mild COVID-19 (a few samples of this study predate the infection). Cell type and time point are not known. The sequencing input was PBMCs or a T cell subset sorted from them (not recorded which). CDR3 DNA: TGTGCCAGCAGCCCCCATGAGGGCATGGAGACCCAGTACTTC. It codes for CASSPHEGMETQYF.